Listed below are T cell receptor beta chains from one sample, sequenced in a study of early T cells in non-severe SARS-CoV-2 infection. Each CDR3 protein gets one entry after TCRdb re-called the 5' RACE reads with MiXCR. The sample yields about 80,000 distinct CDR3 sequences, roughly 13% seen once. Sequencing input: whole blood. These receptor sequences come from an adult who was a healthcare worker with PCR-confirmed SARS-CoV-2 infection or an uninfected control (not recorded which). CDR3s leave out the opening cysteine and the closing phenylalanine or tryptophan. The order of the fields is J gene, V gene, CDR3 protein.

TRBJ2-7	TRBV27	ASSPGLAGGPY
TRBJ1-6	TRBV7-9	ASSLVDSPLH
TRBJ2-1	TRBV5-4	ASSLARLGGFNEQF
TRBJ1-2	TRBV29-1	SVAEYSGYT
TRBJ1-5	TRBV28	ASSLEWGGISNQPQH
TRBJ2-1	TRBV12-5	ASGPGLAGEDEQF
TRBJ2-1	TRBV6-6	ASIQGLERHQKF
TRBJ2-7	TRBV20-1	SARTSGLSYEQY
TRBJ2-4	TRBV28	ASSLSPVWVLAKNIQY
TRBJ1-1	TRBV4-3	ASSQDIKTGEAF
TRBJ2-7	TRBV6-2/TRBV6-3	ASSKTYEQY
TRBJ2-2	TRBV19	ASSTLHRDSTGELF
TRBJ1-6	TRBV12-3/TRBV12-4	ASSLRQYNSPLH
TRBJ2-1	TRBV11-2	ASSLVGAGGTEQF
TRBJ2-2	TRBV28	ASSPERTGELF
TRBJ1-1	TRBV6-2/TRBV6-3	ASRGLSTEAF
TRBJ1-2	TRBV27	ASSTREGRANYGYT